Detailed here is one T cell receptor beta chain. The clone's antigen remains unknown. Within one base of it there is no much larger clone, and no base qualities were kept. RNA was extracted with the RNeasy kit and about 0.45 to 1 ug was reverse transcribed using random hexamers. TCR beta CDR3 regions were amplified with the immunoSEQ multiplex PCR assay covering 54 Vbeta and 13 Jbeta segments. Bias from PCR amplification was corrected by using a synthetic template baseline for primer optimization and for computational correction. On the study's bioinformatics: Reads were annotated to V, D and J genes according to IMGT and were analyzed with immunoSEQ Analyzer, with only productive sequences retained. To calculate clonality, Shannon entropy was normalized by log2 of the number of productive unique sequences and then subtracted from one. Public and private clones were assessed among the 100 most prevalent clones of each patient and control. Clones were defined as Susac-specific when absent from the healthy and MS cohorts, from over a thousand published viral clones and from other ImmuneACCESS disease sequences. TCRdb cleaned the public reads at Q25 with fastp, built clones with MiXCR and kept in-frame beta chains. For every CDR3 protein sequence, its rows merge into one entry that carries the most common genes and DNA. The V and J calls follow TCRdb's processing rather than the paper's. Present in this sample are 180,000 or so distinct CDR3 sequences, approximately 96% of which were seen just once. Roughly 0.14% of the sample is in the top ten clones.

This sample is drawn from a study of CD8 T cells in Susac syndrome (dated by TCRdb to between 2017 and 2020). About the investigation overall: Whether CD8+ T cell activation and differentiation in Susac syndrome was antigen driven was tested using repertoire sequencing. What the work shows at the level of the full study, not this receptor alone: The study acknowledged that relatively few individuals were included in the TCR sequencing and HLA analysis.

The CDR3, from cysteine to phenylalanine, totals 10 residues. The read is trimmed to its CDR3 DNA, 30 bases read in frame from base 1. Per the germline V gene, SQVTM is the CDR1 and ANQGSEA is the CDR2. Deletion took 4 bases off V and 5 bases off J, with a span of 6 bases between the germline ends. High-throughput TCR beta sequencing profiled peripheral blood CD8+ and CD4+ T cells from healthy donors, Susac syndrome patients and multiple sclerosis patients. Healthy donors were age- and sex-matched controls. Bulk CD8+ and CD4+ T cells were purified magnetically by negative isolation, whereas CD8+ TEMRA cells were enriched by FACS. Blood was drawn into EDTA tubes, processed within 24 hours, and PBMCs were isolated by density gradient centrifugation. PBMCs intended for TCR sequencing were cryopreserved in liquid nitrogen and thawed later in a water bath at 37 degrees C. The sorted or isolated CD4+, CD8+ and CD8+ TEMRA cells reached a purity of at least 90%.

The sequenced material came from CD4+ T cells from PBMCs. Rearrangement joined TRBV29-1 to TRBJ2-7; confidence is insufficient to name the D gene. The receptor's source is a human donor in good health. The nucleotides are TGCAGCGTTGGGGTAAACGAGCAGTACTTC. The resulting protein is CSVGVNEQYF.